This T cell receptor (beta chain) was profiled in a study of neurological immune-mediated disorders. Study-level points and caveats: The greatest degree of TCR clonal expansion was observed in HTLV-1-associated myelopathy, with the lowest in multiple sclerosis, below that of healthy controls. The multiple sclerosis repertoire cluster was associated with no clinical or MRI feature.

Time point reported: longitudinal time-point 2. The unsorted libraries originated from 2 million PBMCs kept at -80 C. Every sequencing run drew on 15-18 subjects and yielded over 200 million TCR-beta sequences. TCRdb ran MiXCR on the 5' RACE reads and lists one entry per CDR3 protein. The table records about 80,000 distinct CDR3 sequences, 5.8% of them present only once. In its sample, this clonotype was seen many times. Its antigen is unidentified. This CDR3 is 13 amino acids long. Germline CDR1 is DFQATT and CDR2 is SNEGSKA (reference sequence). V dropped 5 bases and J dropped 3; count of bases not matched to a gene: 6.

The clonotype was recovered from a woman between 55 and 75 years old with multiple sclerosis. The sequencing sample was made of PBMCs. The J gene is TRBJ1-2, the V gene TRBV20-1; 7 bases fit TRBD1. The CDR3 DNA is TGCAGTGCTGACAACAGGGGTGACTATGGCTACACCTTC. Its protein is CSADNRGDYGYTF.